The next 28 T cell receptor beta chains were all read from a single sample in a study of monozygotic twins with inflammatory bowel disease. TCRdb re-called the 5' RACE reads, yielding one record per CDR3 amino acid sequence without DNA. The ten top clones account for 2% to 2.5%, within a sample of approximately 340,000 distinct CDR3 sequences. Sample: blood. Every receptor here comes from a human donor with ulcerative colitis or Crohn's disease, or a healthy co-twin of an affected twin (not recorded which).

The chain's CDR3 is CASSRKQTLRLEFTEAFF. J is TRBJ1-1 and V is TRBV27. CDR3 length: 18 amino acids. Germline V gene data show CDR1 as MNHEY and CDR2 as SMNVEV (reference sequence).

The chain has TRBV7-2 and TRBJ1-3. Germline lookup yields CDR1 SGHTA and CDR2 FQGNSA. The CDR3 loop spans 14 amino acids. Here the CDR3 reads CASSSLFSGNTIYF.

CDR3 loop: CASRGTSGMSGGTDTQYF. V is TRBV6-1 and J is TRBJ2-3; TCRdb gives TRBD2 as the D gene, but with no DNA this cannot be confirmed. Germline CDR1 reads MNHNS; CDR2 reads SASEGT. The CDR3 loop spans 18 amino acids.

The V gene is TRBV28, the J gene TRBJ1-5; TCRdb designates TRBD1, a call that cannot be tested without DNA. CDR1 MDHEN and CDR2 SYDVKM come from the germline V gene. The CDR3 runs to 18 residues. This CDR3 reads CASSFVAGQKYSNQPQHF.

The gene calls are TRBV5-1 and TRBJ2-3; TCRdb gives TRBD1 as the D gene, but with no DNA this cannot be confirmed. The germline V gene has CDR1 SGHRS and CDR2 YFSETQ. This CDR3 is 17 amino acids long. The chain's CDR3 is CASSSPGGTGYTDTQYF. The full variable domain, in which reference TRBV5-1 and TRBJ2-3 provide the parts outside the CDR3, is KAGVTQTPRYLIKTRGQQVTLSCSPISGHRSVSWYQQTPGQGLQFLFEYFSETQRNKGNFPGRFSGRQFSNSRSEMNVSTLELGDSALYLCASSSPGGTGYTDTQYFGPGTRLTVL.

V and J are TRBV7-6 and TRBJ2-1. This CDR3 is 15 amino acids long. In germline, CDR1 is SGHVS, CDR2 FNYEAQ. The CDR3: CASSQDGFSYNEQFF.

The V and J genes are TRBV7-2 and TRBJ2-7; the TRBD1 assignment by TCRdb is unverifiable without DNA. CDR1 SGHTA and CDR2 FQGNSA come from the germline V gene. This CDR3 has 14 residues. The CDR3 here is CASSLRTGINEQYF.

The chain has TRBV4-3 and TRBJ2-2; TCRdb names TRBD1, which stays unverified in the absence of DNA. This CDR3 spans 16 amino acids. CDR1 is LGHNA and CDR2 is YSLEER in the germline V gene. CDR3 residues: CASSTGQGADTGELFF.

J is TRBJ2-2 and V is TRBV5-6; the TCRdb D gene call, TRBD1, has no DNA to confirm it. From germline, CDR1 is SGHDT and CDR2 YYEEEE. The CDR3 covers 16 residues. The CDR3 sequence: CASSLGTGWNTGELFF.

The chain joins TRBV24-1 to TRBJ2-7; the D call of TRBD1 rests on TCRdb alone, since no DNA is present to check it. Germline-derived CDR1 and CDR2 are KGHDR and SFDVKD. The CDR3 loop spans 13 amino acids. The CDR3 sequence is CATSDSGQYEQYF.

This chain uses TRBV12-3 or TRBV12-4 with TRBJ2-2; TCRdb outputs TRBD1, but without DNA this stays unchecked. The CDR3 runs 19 residues. The CDR3 region is CASTQRGDRRMANTGELFF.

The chain couples TRBV20-1 to TRBJ1-1; TCRdb reports TRBD1, a call that lacks DNA to check it against. The CDR3 runs to 12 residues. Germline values: CDR1 DFQATT, CDR2 SNEGSKA (reference sequence). CDR3 region: CSPLGANTEAFF.

The J gene is TRBJ2-5, the V gene TRBV28; TCRdb designates TRBD1, a call that cannot be tested without DNA. This CDR3 has 13 amino acids. Germline CDR1 MDHEN, CDR2 SYDVKM. CDR3 sequence reads: CASSPGDGETQYF.

The chain uses TRBV20-1 and TRBJ1-2. Per the germline V gene, CDR1 is DFQATT and CDR2 is SNEGSKA (reference sequence). CDR3 size: 17 residues. The CDR3 loop is CSARDAADSREAYGYTF.

The CDR3 spells CASSTPGRSPLHF. The chain is built from TRBV6-5 and TRBJ1-6; no DNA is available, so the TRBD1 call from TCRdb remains unchecked. From germline, CDR1 is MNHEY and CDR2 SVGAGI. The CDR3 contains 13 residues.

J is TRBJ1-5 and V is TRBV20-1. CDR3 length: 14 amino acids. CDR1 is DFQATT, CDR2 SNEGSKA, per germline (reference sequence). CDR3 loop: CSAAVPGGNQPQHF.

J is TRBJ2-3 and V is TRBV5-4; without DNA, the TCRdb call of TRBD1 cannot be checked. The CDR3 contains 18 residues. Germline assignment: CDR1 SGHNT and CDR2 YYREEE (reference sequence). This chain's CDR3 is CASSLKGGQPPGPDTQYF.

The CDR3 here is CASSFDWNTGELFF. The chain uses TRBV7-2 and TRBJ2-2. This CDR3 has 14 amino acids. Germline V gene data show CDR1 as SGHTA and CDR2 as FQGNSA.

The genes are TRBV5-5 and TRBJ2-2. There are 15 residues in the CDR3. Germline CDR1 SGHKS, CDR2 YYEKEE (reference sequence). The CDR3 sequence: CASRSVDAPAGELFF.

V and J are TRBV5-1 and TRBJ1-1; TCRdb picks TRBD1, but there is no DNA to check that call. Germline CDR1 SGHRS, CDR2 YFSETQ. CDR3 length: 15 residues. CDR3 sequence reads: CASSSQGARNTEAFF.

The chain joins TRBV3-1 to TRBJ2-6. Per germline, CDR1 LGHDT and CDR2 YNNKEL (reference sequence). The CDR3 has 15 residues. The CDR3 protein is CASSQGVSGANVLTF. Complete variable domain (other parts from reference TRBV3-1 and TRBJ2-6): DTAVSQTPKYLVTQMGNDKSIKCEQNLGHDTMYWYKQDSKKFLKIMFSYNNKELIINETVPNRFSPKSPDKAHLNLHINSLELGDSAVYFCASSQGVSGANVLTFGAGSRLTVL.

The V and J genes are TRBV4-3 and TRBJ1-2; TCRdb calls TRBD1, which cannot be checked without DNA. The CDR3 is 17 amino acids. Looked up from germline, CDR1 is LGHNA and CDR2 is YSLEER. This CDR3 is CASSQDVGQEIIYGYTF.

The chain joins TRBV2 to TRBJ2-2; the TRBD1 assignment by TCRdb is unverifiable without DNA. The CDR3 covers 14 residues. CDR1 SNHLY and CDR2 FYNNEI come from the germline V gene. The chain's CDR3 is CASGTRQITGELFF. Supplemented by reference TRBV2 and TRBJ2-2, the full variable domain reads EPEVTQTPSHQVTQMGQEVILRCVPISNHLYFYWYRQILGQKVEFLVSFYNNEISEKSEIFDDQFSVERPDGSNFTLKIRSTKLEDSAMYFCASGTRQITGELFFGEGSRLTVL.

CDR3 protein: CASSLFREPHTDTQYF. The chain links TRBV7-2 to TRBJ2-3. The length of the CDR3 is 16 residues. The germline gives CDR1 SGHTA, CDR2 FQGNSA.

The rearrangement links TRBV14 to TRBJ1-5. CDR3 size: 13 residues. Germline values: CDR1 SGHDN, CDR2 FVKESK. The CDR3 here is CASSQGVGQPQHF.

V and J are TRBV6-5 and TRBJ1-2; TCRdb gives TRBD1 as the D gene, but with no DNA this cannot be confirmed. The germline V gene encodes CDR1 MNHEY and CDR2 SVGAGI. The length of the CDR3 is 16 residues. The CDR3 region is CASSYSIRQGNYGYTF.

CDR3 protein: CATSRGPENIQYF. The rearrangement links TRBV15 to TRBJ2-4; TCRdb names TRBD1, which stays unverified in the absence of DNA. The CDR3 consists of 13 residues. Germline values: CDR1 LNHNV, CDR2 YYDKDF (reference sequence).

The chain's CDR3 is CASSLEGGMQYF. The chain links TRBV11-2 to TRBJ2-4; no DNA is available, so the TRBD1 call from TCRdb remains unchecked. The germline V gene has CDR1 SGHAT and CDR2 FQNNGV. This CDR3 has 12 residues.